The rows below give T cell receptor beta chains drawn from one sample of a study of shared T cell receptors in the human thymus. Produced via immunoSEQ multiplex PCR; TCRdb's table is partial and in-frame only. The data contain hundreds of thousands of clones, 95% of them singletons. The sequenced material came from thymocytes. All receptors come from a human donor. Both conserved end residues are part of each CDR3. The D gene is left open where the match is weak. Size values are once, few and many counts, or a class for expanded clones, and some rows have none.

size | J | V | D | DNA | CDR3
. | TRBJ2-7 | TRBV14 | . | TGTGCCAGCAGCGATACAGGGAAATACGAGCAGTACTTC | CASSDTGKYEQYF
. | TRBJ1-1 | TRBV29-1 | . | TGCAGCGTTGAAATTGTGAACACTGAAGCTTTCTTT | CSVEIVNTEAFF
few | TRBJ1-5 | TRBV30 | . | TGTGCCTGGAGTGAGGACCGCAATCAGCCCCAGCATTTT | CAWSEDRNQPQHF
once | TRBJ2-7 | TRBV25-1 | TRBD1 | TGTGCCAGCAGTAGACAGGGAAGGTCCTACGAGCAGTACTTC | CASSRQGRSYEQYF
. | TRBJ2-1 | TRBV27 | . | TGTGCCAGCACACAGAGAGGACGACGGAACGGCGATGAGCAGTTCTTC | CASTQRGRRNGDEQFF
. | TRBJ1-1 | TRBV28 | . | TGTGCCAGCAGTTTATTGGGAACTGAAGCTTTCTTT | CASSLLGTEAFF
. | TRBJ2-7 | TRBV4-1 | . | TGCGCCAGCAGCCAAGATCCCCGCTACGAGCAGTACTTC | CASSQDPRYEQYF
. | TRBJ2-5 | TRBV28 | TRBD2 | TGTGCCAGCAGTGCTAACAGTCCGGGACTAGCGGGAGTAGAGACCCAGTACTTC | CASSANSPGLAGVETQYF
. | TRBJ2-7 | TRBV29-1 | . | TGCAGCGTCGCCCGGGACCCACCTGGTGAGCAGTACTTC | CSVARDPPGEQYF
. | TRBJ2-7 | TRBV5-6 | . | TGTGCCAGCAGCTTGGTTCAAGGCAGTGCTCCTGGCGAGCAGTACTTC | CASSLVQGSAPGEQYF
once | TRBJ2-3 | TRBV27 | TRBD1 | TGTGCCAGCAGTTTATCCGGGACAGGAGATACGCAGTATTTT | CASSLSGTGDTQYF
few | TRBJ2-4 | TRBV19 | . | TGTGCCAGTAGTCCCCGGCCTGTATGGGAGACGAGAAACATTCAGTACTTC | CASSPRPVWETRNIQYF
. | TRBJ2-3 | TRBV11-1 | . | TGTGCCAGCAGCTTGGGCAGTTTCACAGATACGCAGTATTTT | CASSLGSFTDTQYF
. | TRBJ2-7 | TRBV29-1 | TRBD2 | TGCAGCGTTAGACTGACTAGCGGGTGGGTCTACGAGCAGTACTTC | CSVRLTSGWVYEQYF
. | TRBJ2-1 | TRBV11-3 | TRBD2 | TGTGCCAGCAGCTCTCCCGGGACTAGCGGGAGTAATAGCAGTGAGCAGTTCTTC | CASSSPGTSGSNSSEQFF
. | TRBJ2-7 | TRBV7-3 | TRBD2 | TGTGCCAGCAGCTTAGCGGGAGGGCCCATGGACGAGCAGTACTTC | CASSLAGGPMDEQYF
. | TRBJ2-7 | TRBV14 | TRBD1 | TGTGCCAGCAGCCCCGAGACAGGGAGTGGAGTTGGGCAGTACTTC | CASSPETGSGVGQYF
once | TRBJ2-5 | TRBV5-3 | TRBD1 | TGTGCCAGAAGCTTGGGGCAGGGGGACGAGCGGAGCAAAGAGACCCAGTACTTC | CARSLGQGDERSKETQYF
. | TRBJ2-7 | TRBV5-4 | . | TGTGCCAGCCCCCGAGACTGGAACGAGCAGTACTTC | CASPRDWNEQYF
. | TRBJ2-3 | TRBV27 | TRBD1 | TGTGCCAGCAGTTTTACAGGGGGGAGAGATACGCAGTATTTT | CASSFTGGRDTQYF
. | TRBJ1-5 | TRBV27 | . | TGTGCCAGCCGTCCTCTGGCGGGTAGTCAGCCCCAGCATTTT | CASRPLAGSQPQHF
. | TRBJ2-3 | TRBV29-1 | . | TGCAGCGCTTGGGTAGTGGCGGGTCCATTCACAGATACGCAGTATTTT | CSAWVVAGPFTDTQYF
. | TRBJ2-2 | TRBV7-2 | . | TGTGCCAGCAGCCTGATCCCGGGAACGCCCGGGGAGCTGTTTTTT | CASSLIPGTPGELFF
. | TRBJ2-7 | TRBV4-3 | TRBD1 | TGCGCCAGCAGCCGTTCCGGGACAGGGGATACCCACGAGCAGTACTTC | CASSRSGTGDTHEQYF
once | TRBJ2-6 | TRBV11-2 | TRBD1 | TGTGCCAGCAACCTACTGACAGGGCTTTACTCTGGGGCCAACGTCCTGACTTTC | CASNLLTGLYSGANVLTF
. | TRBJ2-3 | TRBV4-3 | TRBD2 | TGCGCCAGCAGCCAAGTTTCGGGAGGGAGCATGTATACGCAGTATTTT | CASSQVSGGSMYTQYF
. | TRBJ2-7 | TRBV5-4 | . | TGTGCCAGCAGCCTGGAGGGGGGCGGGAACGAGCAGTACTTC | CASSLEGGGNEQYF
. | TRBJ1-5 | TRBV7-9 | . | TGTGCCAGCAGCTTTGGGGTCAACAGACGATTCAGCAATCAGCCCCAGCATTTT | CASSFGVNRRFSNQPQHF
. | TRBJ2-7 | TRBV30 | TRBD2 | TGTGCCTGGAGTGTATGGCTAGCGGGAGAAGGGGCCTACGAGCAGTACTTC | CAWSVWLAGEGAYEQYF
. | TRBJ1-1 | TRBV19 | TRBD1 | TGTGCCAGTAGTACACGGGCAGGGGGAGGCACTGAAGCTTTCTTT | CASSTRAGGGTEAFF
. | TRBJ2-3 | TRBV9 | TRBD2 | TGTGCCAGCAGCTCTAGCGGGAGTCCCCCAGATACGCAGTATTTT | CASSSSGSPPDTQYF
once | TRBJ2-3 | TRBV7-2 | TRBD2 | TGTGCCAGCAGCAAGCGGGGGCTTCCCACAGATACGCAGTATTTT | CASSKRGLPTDTQYF
. | TRBJ1-5 | TRBV15 | . | TGTGCCACCAGCAGAGAACAAAATACTAATCAGCCCCAGCATTTT | CATSREQNTNQPQHF
. | TRBJ1-5 | TRBV28 | . | TGTGCCAGCAGTTTAGAGAGGCAGGGAGAGTATAGCAATCAGCCCCAGCATTTT | CASSLERQGEYSNQPQHF
. | TRBJ2-4 | TRBV18 | . | TGTGCCAGCTCACCGTTTACAGGGTTGGCCAAAAACATTCAGTACTTC | CASSPFTGLAKNIQYF
. | TRBJ2-3 | TRBV28 | TRBD2 | TGTGCCAGCAAACTAGCGGGAGGGCACACAGATACGCAGTATTTT | CASKLAGGHTDTQYF
. | TRBJ2-7 | TRBV7-6 | . | TGTGCCAGCAGCTTAACCACGGGGGAAGACCTCTACGAGCAGTACTTC | CASSLTTGEDLYEQYF
. | TRBJ1-4 | TRBV4-1 | TRBD1 | TGCGCCAGCAGCCAAGTTTGGCCGGACAGGCCTAATGAAAAACTGTTTTTT | CASSQVWPDRPNEKLFF
. | TRBJ1-5 | TRBV10-2 | . | TGCGCCAGCAGTGAGTCGAGCCGGCCCCATAGCAATCAGCCCCAGCATTTT | CASSESSRPHSNQPQHF
. | TRBJ1-2 | TRBV28 | TRBD1 | TGTGCCAGCGGAAGACAGGGGAGCTATGGCTACACCTTC | CASGRQGSYGYTF
. | TRBJ2-7 | TRBV12-2 | . | TGTGCAAGTCGCTTAGATCGCGGCGTTTCCTACGAGCAGTACTTC | CASRLDRGVSYEQYF
. | TRBJ1-2 | TRBV28 | TRBD1 | TGTGCCAGCAGTGGCGCAGGGCAGGGGGCACCTGGCTACACCTTC | CASSGAGQGAPGYTF
. | TRBJ2-4 | TRBV21-1 | . | TGTGCCAGCAGCGAGCGGGAGAGGTATGACAAAAACATTCAGTACTTC | CASSERERYDKNIQYF